A selection of T cell receptor beta chains follows, all from one sample in a study of graft-versus-host responses after intestinal transplantation. No antigen is known for these receptors. The table came from immunoSEQ multiplex PCR; TCRdb's copy has only in-frame clones and leaves some out. This table holds 90,000 to 100,000 clones, roughly nine tenths found once. This material consisted of unstimulated CD8+ T cells sorted from spleen or lymph node cells, taken before intestinal transplant. The source is a human donor who received an intestinal transplant. Both conserved end residues are part of each CDR3. Each record gives: clone size, J gene, V gene, D gene, CDR3 length, CDR3 DNA, CDR3 protein. The D gene is left open where the match is weak. Some rows have no size entry. The others give once, few or many, or a class for an expanded clone.

-,TRBJ2-7,TRBV15,TRBD1,16,TGTGCCACCAGCAGAGACCACGGGACAGGGCGGAACGAGCAGTACTTC,CATSRDHGTGRNEQYF
-,TRBJ2-7,TRBV6-1,TRBD2,15,TGTGCCAGTTGGACGGTTTGGGAGGGCCTCGACGAGCAGTACTTC,CASWTVWEGLDEQYF
once,TRBJ2-7,TRBV11-2,TRBD2,16,TGTGCCAGCAGCTTCCCTACCAGCGGGAGCCGCTACGAGCAGTACTTC,CASSFPTSGSRYEQYF
-,TRBJ1-2,TRBV7-2,-,14,TGTGCCAGCAGCTTAGACAGGACTAACTATGGCTACACCTTC,CASSLDRTNYGYTF
-,TRBJ2-7,TRBV27,TRBD1,17,TGTGCCAGCAGTTCATTTACCGGGACAGCGAGCTCCTACGAGCAGTACTTC,CASSSFTGTASSYEQYF
-,TRBJ2-3,TRBV4-3,TRBD2,17,TGCGCCAGCAGCCAAGATTCGCCTAGCGGGGGCACAGATACGCAGTATTTT,CASSQDSPSGGTDTQYF
-,TRBJ2-7,TRBV2,TRBD2,13,TGTGCCGGCCGACTAGCGGACTCCTACGAGCAGTACTTC,CAGRLADSYEQYF
-,TRBJ2-6,TRBV10-3,-,15,TGTGCCATCAGTGACCGGGGCTCTGGGGCCAACGTCCTGACTTTC,CAISDRGSGANVLTF
-,TRBJ2-7,TRBV11-2,-,13,TGTGCCAGCAGCTTAGTGACAGCCTACGAGCAGTACTTC,CASSLVTAYEQYF
-,TRBJ2-1,TRBV27,TRBD2,17,TGTGCCAGCAGCTCCGGGGCTAGCGGGGGGGCCGTCAATGAGCAGTTCTTC,CASSSGASGGAVNEQFF
-,TRBJ1-1,TRBV18,-,15,TGTGCCAGCTCACCACGGGAGTCCCCGTACACTGAAGCTTTCTTT,CASSPRESPYTEAFF
-,TRBJ2-6,TRBV5-8,-,15,TGTGCCAGCAGCTTGGGCTACCTTGGGGCCAACGTCCTGACTTTC,CASSLGYLGANVLTF
-,TRBJ2-2,TRBV10-3,TRBD2,15,TGTGCCATCAGTGAGCGGGGGGGCCTTTTCGGGGAGCTGTTTTTT,CAISERGGLFGELFF
-,TRBJ1-1,TRBV7-9,-,13,TGTGCCAGCAGCTTAGCGCTGGCCCACGAAGCTTTCTTT,CASSLALAHEAFF
-,TRBJ2-7,TRBV4-1,-,13,TGCGCCAGCAGCCAAACAGTGGCCTACGAGCAGTACTTC,CASSQTVAYEQYF
-,TRBJ2-7,TRBV19,TRBD1,15,TGTGCCAGTAGTATAGGGACAGGGGCCACCTACGAGCAGTACTTC,CASSIGTGATYEQYF
-,TRBJ2-2,TRBV10-1,-,12,TGCGCCAGCCTCGGAGAGACCGGGGAGCTGTTTTTT,CASLGETGELFF
-,TRBJ2-1,TRBV28,TRBD2,14,TGTGCCAGCAGTCCACGGTGGGGGGGCAATGAGCAGTTCTTC,CASSPRWGGNEQFF
-,TRBJ2-2,TRBV9,TRBD1,15,TGTGCCAGCAGCGCTGCCCCGACAGGGGCCGGGGAGCTGTTTTTT,CASSAAPTGAGELFF
-,TRBJ1-2,TRBV27,-,13,TGTGCCAGCAGTTTGCGGCAGAACTATGGCTACACCTTC,CASSLRQNYGYTF
-,TRBJ1-5,TRBV6-5,-,13,TGTGCCAGCAGTCTTGGAGTTCGTCAGCCCCAGCATTTT,CASSLGVRQPQHF
-,TRBJ1-2,TRBV7-9,-,13,TGTGCCAGCAGCTTAAGCGGACAGAATGGCTACACCTTC,CASSLSGQNGYTF
-,TRBJ2-1,TRBV4-1,-,15,TGCGCCAGCAGCCCCAGAGCGGGTATCTACAATGAGCAGTTCTTC,CASSPRAGIYNEQFF
-,TRBJ1-3,TRBV7-2,-,14,TGTGCCAGCAGCTTATCAGGCCCTGGAAACACCATATATTTT,CASSLSGPGNTIYF
-,TRBJ1-2,TRBV9,-,13,TGTGCCAGCAGCGTAGCCACTAACTATGGCTACACCTTC,CASSVATNYGYTF
-,TRBJ2-5,TRBV6-5,TRBD2,16,TGTGCCAGCAGTTACAGGCCGGGCTGGGGGGGAGAGACCCAGTACTTC,CASSYRPGWGGETQYF
-,TRBJ2-3,TRBV28,TRBD2,16,TGTGCCAGCAGTTCTGGGACTAGCGTCCTTACAGATACGCAGTATTTT,CASSSGTSVLTDTQYF
few,TRBJ2-3,TRBV7-6,TRBD2,14,TGTGCCAGCAGTAGCGGGGGGGCCACAGATACGCAGTATTTT,CASSSGGATDTQYF
few,TRBJ2-7,TRBV5-1,TRBD1,12,TGCGCCAGCAGAGGGGACAGTTACGAGCAGTACTTC,CASRGDSYEQYF
-,TRBJ2-1,TRBV5-1,TRBD2,15,TGCGCCAGCAGCCATAGCGGGGGGCCCTACAATGAGCAGTTCTTC,CASSHSGGPYNEQFF
-,TRBJ2-5,TRBV29-1,TRBD1,13,TGCAGCGTTGAAGGGTCAGGGGGAGAGACCCAGTACTTC,CSVEGSGGETQYF
-,TRBJ2-3,TRBV7-9,TRBD1,14,TGTGCCAGCGGAGCAGGGGGTATCACAGATACGCAGTATTTT,CASGAGGITDTQYF
-,TRBJ1-2,TRBV4-3,-,16,TGCGCCAGCAGCCAAGATTCGGGTTGGACTAACTATGGCTACACCTTC,CASSQDSGWTNYGYTF
few,TRBJ2-7,TRBV4-2,-,13,TGTGCCAGCAGCTTGATTCGGGGCTACGAGCAGTACTTC,CASSLIRGYEQYF
-,TRBJ2-7,TRBV7-9,-,13,TGTGCCAGCAGCGAACAGGGTAACTACGAGCAGTACTTC,CASSEQGNYEQYF
-,TRBJ2-7,TRBV11-2,TRBD2,14,TGTGCCAGCAGCCCCCGGGACTATTCCTACGAGCAGTACTTC,CASSPRDYSYEQYF
-,TRBJ1-3,TRBV5-6,-,15,TGTGCCAGCAGCTCGAGCTCGAGCTCTGGAAACACCATATATTTT,CASSSSSSSGNTIYF
-,TRBJ2-2,TRBV30,-,12,TGTGCCTTAGACAGATACACCGGGGAGCTGTTTTTT,CALDRYTGELFF
-,TRBJ2-1,TRBV27,-,12,TGTGCCAGCAGTACTGCGGGGAATGAGCAGTTCTTC,CASSTAGNEQFF
-,TRBJ2-7,TRBV5-1,-,14,TGCGCCAGCAGCGTAGAGCCGGGGAGCTACGAGCAGTACTTC,CASSVEPGSYEQYF
-,TRBJ2-7,TRBV5-1,TRBD1,13,TGCGCCAGCAGCCCCGGGACAGGCCCCGAGCAGTACTTC,CASSPGTGPEQYF
-,TRBJ1-2,TRBV6-5,-,15,TGTGCCAGCAGTTATGGGGCAGGGCCAAACTATGGCTACACCTTC,CASSYGAGPNYGYTF
-,TRBJ2-7,TRBV2,-,13,TGTGCCAGCGCCGACGAGGCCCTCTACGAGCAGTACTTC,CASADEALYEQYF
-,TRBJ1-1,TRBV29-1,-,13,TGCAGCGTGCTGTACAGGGAGAACACTGAAGCTTTCTTT,CSVLYRENTEAFF
-,TRBJ1-2,TRBV5-6,TRBD1,15,TGTGCCGGCAGCCTGGAGGGACAGGGGAACTATGGCTACACCTTC,CAGSLEGQGNYGYTF
-,TRBJ2-3,TRBV19,-,15,TGTGCCAGTAGTATGAAGGGGGTGGGAGAAGATACGCAGTATTTT,CASSMKGVGEDTQYF
-,TRBJ1-2,TRBV9,TRBD1,14,TGTGCCAGCAGCGTTTCAGGGGGTCCCTATGGCTACACCTTC,CASSVSGGPYGYTF
-,TRBJ2-1,TRBV6-5,-,15,TGTGCCAGCAGCCCGCGGGCGGGTCCCTACAATGAGCAGTTCTTC,CASSPRAGPYNEQFF